This is a list of T cell receptor beta chains from one sample in a study of blood T cell repertoires in COVID-19. Here immunoSEQ multiplex PCR was the method, and the copy in TCRdb shows in-frame clones only, minus some. The sample includes fewer than 200,000 clones, about 72% seen only once; the top ten take about 18%. Sequencing was done on a sample of PBMCs or T cells enriched from blood (not recorded which). The receptors derive from a woman aged 50 to 65 who had recovered from COVID-19. Each CDR3 is given with its conserved first and last residue. The order of the fields is CDR3 length, V gene, clone size, J gene, D gene, CDR3 protein, CDR3 DNA. A D gene is named only where the DNA matches it firmly. Rows give clone size only sometimes, using once, few, many, or a class for an expanded clone.

12	TRBV19	-	TRBJ2-2	-	CASSLITGELFF	TGTGCCAGTAGTCTTATCACCGGGGAGCTGTTTTTT
16	TRBV5-5	-	TRBJ1-1	TRBD1	CASSLAFRQGDTEAFF	TGTGCCAGCAGCTTGGCCTTTAGACAGGGGGACACTGAAGCTTTCTTT
14	TRBV11-3	-	TRBJ2-1	-	CASSLSDRYNEQFF	TGTGCCAGCAGCTTATCGGACAGATACAATGAGCAGTTCTTC
13	TRBV2	-	TRBJ1-5	-	CASSETGWEPQHF	TGTGCCAGCAGCGAGACAGGATGGGAGCCCCAGCATTTT
12	TRBV11-2	many	TRBJ1-1	-	CASSRWTSEAFF	TGTGCCAGCAGCAGATGGACTTCCGAAGCTTTCTTT
13	TRBV12-3/TRBV12-4	-	TRBJ2-3	TRBD1	CASRGTGVDTQYF	TGTGCCAGCAGGGGGACAGGGGTAGATACGCAGTATTTT
13	TRBV6-5	once	TRBJ2-1	-	CASSYASFNEQFF	TGTGCCAGCAGTTACGCTAGCTTCAATGAGCAGTTCTTC
15	TRBV9	few	TRBJ2-3	TRBD2	CASSVAGGPVDTQYF	TGTGCCAGCAGCGTAGCGGGAGGGCCAGTTGATACGCAGTATTTT
15	TRBV28	-	TRBJ1-5	TRBD1	CASSLSGGSNQPQHF	TGTGCCAGCAGTTTATCAGGGGGAAGCAATCAGCCCCAGCATTTT
15	TRBV5-1	-	TRBJ1-1	-	CASSFPEGGSTEAFF	TGCGCCAGCAGCTTCCCTGAGGGGGGGTCCACTGAAGCTTTCTTT
13	TRBV29-1	-	TRBJ2-5	-	CSVDAGMLETQYF	TGCAGCGTTGACGCGGGGATGTTGGAGACCCAGTACTTC
13	TRBV9	-	TRBJ1-3	-	CASSVDEGNTIYF	TGTGCCAGCAGCGTAGACGAGGGAAACACCATATATTTT
13	TRBV5-1	few	TRBJ2-3	TRBD2	CASSPGGVDAQYF	TGCGCCAGCAGCCCTGGGGGGGTCGATGCGCAGTATTTT
15	TRBV10-1	-	TRBJ2-1	-	CASSGGAGVYNEQFF	TGCGCCAGCAGCGGCGGAGCGGGCGTTTACAATGAGCAGTTCTTC
14	TRBV19	once	TRBJ2-3	TRBD1	CASRDRPSTDTQYF	TGTGCCAGTCGGGACAGGCCTAGCACAGATACGCAGTATTTT
16	TRBV28	-	TRBJ2-1	TRBD1	CASSSPGQGARNEQFF	TGTGCCAGCAGTTCACCGGGACAGGGGGCGAGAAATGAGCAGTTCTTC
11	TRBV6-5	once	TRBJ1-2	-	CASAETGGYTF	TGTGCCAGCGCAGAGACGGGTGGCTACACCTTC
15	TRBV11-2	-	TRBJ1-2	TRBD1	CASSFRDRTLGGYTF	TGTGCCAGCAGCTTTCGGGACAGGACTCTCGGGGGCTACACCTTC
14	TRBV5-4	-	TRBJ2-1	TRBD2	CASTPPGGSGEQFF	TGTGCCAGCACCCCGCCGGGGGGGTCAGGTGAGCAGTTCTTC
12	TRBV28	-	TRBJ2-7	-	CASSLSGAEQYF	TGTGCCAGCAGTTTATCTGGGGCGGAGCAGTACTTC
14	TRBV28	-	TRBJ2-3	-	CASKVGASTDTQYF	TGTGCCAGCAAGGTAGGAGCTAGCACAGATACGCAGTATTTT
15	TRBV7-6	few	TRBJ1-5	TRBD1	CASSLGTGGNQPQHF	TGTGCCAGCAGCTTAGGGACAGGGGGCAATCAGCCCCAGCATTTT
12	TRBV28	-	TRBJ1-1	-	CASSFSVTEAFF	TGTGCCAGCAGTTTCTCGGTCACTGAAGCTTTCTTT
15	TRBV2	-	TRBJ1-1	TRBD1	CASTKEGQGWTEAFF	TGTGCCAGCACCAAGGAGGGACAGGGATGGACTGAAGCTTTCTTT
12	TRBV11-1	-	TRBJ2-3	-	CASSPSTDTQYF	TGTGCCAGCAGCCCCAGTACGGATACGCAGTATTTT
17	TRBV2	few	TRBJ2-3	TRBD2	CASTRAGGYLGTDTQYF	TGTGCCAGCACCAGAGCGGGAGGGTATTTAGGCACAGATACGCAGTATTTT
13	TRBV19	-	TRBJ2-1	TRBD2	CASWASGRAEQFF	TGTGCCAGTTGGGCTAGCGGTCGTGCTGAGCAGTTCTTC
15	TRBV11-1	once	TRBJ1-6	-	CASSLQGAYNSPLHF	TGTGCCAGCAGCTTACAGGGCGCCTATAATTCACCCCTCCACTTT
15	TRBV7-8	-	TRBJ1-1	TRBD1	CASSLDRGRPTEAFF	TGTGCCAGCAGCCTGGACAGGGGGCGACCCACTGAAGCTTTCTTT
13	TRBV12-3/TRBV12-4	-	TRBJ1-3	TRBD1	CATDRSSGNTIYF	TGTGCCACGGACAGGTCCTCTGGAAACACCATATATTTT
14	TRBV15	-	TRBJ2-3	-	CATSRDRRADTQYF	TGTGCCACCAGCAGAGATCGCCGAGCGGATACGCAGTATTTT
14	TRBV3-1/TRBV3-2	-	TRBJ1-4	TRBD1	CASRNGQVNEKLFF	TGTGCCAGCAGGAACGGACAGGTTAATGAAAAACTGTTTTTT
14	TRBV7-2	-	TRBJ1-2	TRBD1	CASSKVQGAHGYTF	TGTGCCAGCAGCAAAGTACAGGGGGCCCATGGCTACACCTTC
14	TRBV5-1	many	TRBJ1-1	-	CASSRSGENTEAFF	TGCGCCAGCAGCCGTTCAGGGGAGAACACTGAAGCTTTCTTT
15	TRBV5-6	-	TRBJ2-7	-	CASSPTGVGVYEQYF	TGTGCCAGCAGCCCTACCGGTGTAGGGGTCTACGAGCAGTACTTC
14	TRBV29-1	few	TRBJ1-4	TRBD1	CSVAGTGRDEKLFF	TGCAGCGTCGCAGGGACAGGGCGCGATGAAAAACTGTTTTTT
13	TRBV19	once	TRBJ1-2	-	CASRSQGIGGYTF	TGTGCCAGCCGCTCGCAGGGAATCGGTGGCTACACCTTC
15	TRBV5-1	-	TRBJ2-3	TRBD2	CASSFLLANTDTQYF	TGCGCCAGCAGCTTCCTACTAGCGAACACAGATACGCAGTATTTT
11	TRBV11-1	-	TRBJ2-5	-	CASSSRETQYF	TGTGCCAGCAGCTCCCGGGAGACCCAGTACTTC
16	TRBV7-3	few	TRBJ2-5	TRBD2	CASSLGTSGATETQYF	TGTGCCAGCAGCTTAGGGACTAGCGGGGCCACCGAGACCCAGTACTTC
16	TRBV4-1	-	TRBJ2-2	TRBD1	CASSHLGQDSSGELFF	TGCGCCAGCAGCCACCTCGGACAGGACTCTTCCGGGGAGCTGTTTTTT
18	TRBV24-1	-	TRBJ2-5	TRBD2	CATSDSRRTSGVQETQYF	TGTGCCACCAGTGATTCCCGCCGGACTAGCGGAGTCCAAGAGACCCAGTACTTC